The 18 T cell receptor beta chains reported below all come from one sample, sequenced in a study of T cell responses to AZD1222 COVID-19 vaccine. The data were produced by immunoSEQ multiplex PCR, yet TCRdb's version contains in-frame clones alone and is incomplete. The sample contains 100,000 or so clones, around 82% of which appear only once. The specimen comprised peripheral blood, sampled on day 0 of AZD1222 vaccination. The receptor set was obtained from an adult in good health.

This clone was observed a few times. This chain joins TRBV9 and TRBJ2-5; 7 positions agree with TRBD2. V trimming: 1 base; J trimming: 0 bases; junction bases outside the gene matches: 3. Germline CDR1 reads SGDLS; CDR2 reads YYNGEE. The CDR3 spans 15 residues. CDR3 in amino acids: CASSVSGDYQETQYF. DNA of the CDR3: TGTGCCAGCAGCGTAAGCGGGGATTACCAAGAGACCCAGTACTTC.

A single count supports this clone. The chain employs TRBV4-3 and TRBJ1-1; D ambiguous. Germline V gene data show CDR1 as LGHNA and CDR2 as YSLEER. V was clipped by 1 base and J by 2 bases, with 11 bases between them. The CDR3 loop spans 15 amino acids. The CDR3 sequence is CASSQVWLDNTEAFF. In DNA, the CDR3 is TGCGCCAGCAGCCAAGTGTGGCTGGACAACACTGAAGCTTTCTTT.

CDR3 coding DNA: TGTGCCAGCAGTTACACGAGGGGGGGCTACGAGCAGTACGTC. Its translation: CASSYTRGGYEQYV. The gene calls are TRBV6-2 or TRBV6-3 and TRBJ2-7; D perhaps matches TRBD2 (7 bases). V gave up 2 bases and J gave up 3 bases, with 11 bases separating them. This CDR3 has 14 amino acids. The germline V gene has CDR1 MNHEY and CDR2 SVGEGT.

CDR3 region: CASSLGRTVQETQYF. The CDR3 nucleotides read TGCGCCAGCAGCTTGGGGCGGACAGTCCAAGAGACCCAGTACTTC. The chain employs TRBV5-1 and TRBJ2-5; D is perhaps TRBD1 (6 bases). V lost 0 bases and J 1 base, leaving 10 bases between the germline ends. Germline CDR1 reads SGHRS; CDR2 reads YFSETQ. There are 15 residues in the CDR3.

The DNA of the CDR3 is TGTGCCAGTAGTAAATACAGGGGCGCGGATGGCTACACCTTC. Translation: CASSKYRGADGYTF. V and J are TRBV19 and TRBJ1-2; 7 positions agree with TRBD1. The germline V gene has CDR1 LNHDA and CDR2 SQIVND (reference sequence). The J segment lost 6 bases and the V segment lost 4 bases, leaving 8 bases of the junction unmatched. The CDR3 is 14 amino acids. Using reference TRBV19 and TRBJ1-2 for the parts outside the CDR3, the full variable domain is DGGITQSPKYLFRKEGQNVTLSCEQNLNHDAMYWYRQDPGQGLRLIYYSQIVNDFQKGDIAEGYSVSREKKESFPLTVTSAQKNPTAFYLCASSKYRGADGYTFGSGTRLTVV.

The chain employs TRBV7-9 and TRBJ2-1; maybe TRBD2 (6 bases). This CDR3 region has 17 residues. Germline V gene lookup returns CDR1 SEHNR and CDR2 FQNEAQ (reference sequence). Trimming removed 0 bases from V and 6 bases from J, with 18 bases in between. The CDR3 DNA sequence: TGTGCCAGCAGCTTAGCGATTGGCCTAGCGAGGATCAATGAGCAGTTCTTC. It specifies CASSLAIGLARINEQFF.

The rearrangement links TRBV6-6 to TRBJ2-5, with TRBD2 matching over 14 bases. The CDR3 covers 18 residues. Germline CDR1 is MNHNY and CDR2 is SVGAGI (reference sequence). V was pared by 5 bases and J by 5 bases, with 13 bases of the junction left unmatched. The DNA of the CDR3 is TGTGCCAGCAGTCACGGGACTAGCGGGAGTCGCTCTTGGGAGACCCAGTACTTC. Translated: CASSHGTSGSRSWETQYF.

CDR3 loop: CASRPPGLSTEQYF. The CDR3 bases are TGTGCCAGCAGACCACCGGGACTCAGCACCGAGCAGTACTTC. The chain carries TRBV7-9 and TRBJ2-7; perhaps TRBD2 as D (6 bases). V was pared by 6 bases and J by 6 bases, with 18 bases between. Germline assignment: CDR1 SEHNR and CDR2 FQNEAQ (reference sequence). There are 14 residues in the CDR3.

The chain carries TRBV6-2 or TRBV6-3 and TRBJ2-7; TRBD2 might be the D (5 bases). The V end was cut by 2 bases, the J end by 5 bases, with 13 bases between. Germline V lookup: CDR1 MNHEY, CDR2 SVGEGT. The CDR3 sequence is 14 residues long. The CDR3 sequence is CASSYRVDLDEQYV. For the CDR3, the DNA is TGTGCCAGCAGTTACCGGGTGGACTTGGACGAGCAGTACGTC.

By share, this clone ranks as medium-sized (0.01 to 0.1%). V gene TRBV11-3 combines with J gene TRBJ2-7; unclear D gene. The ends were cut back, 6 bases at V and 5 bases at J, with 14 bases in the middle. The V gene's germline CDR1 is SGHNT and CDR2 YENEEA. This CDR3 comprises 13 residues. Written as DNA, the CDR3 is TGTGCCAGCAGGCGAGGATTTTTCGACGAGCAGTACTTC. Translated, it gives CASRRGFFDEQYF. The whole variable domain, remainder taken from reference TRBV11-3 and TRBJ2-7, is EAGVVQSPRYKIIEKKQPVAFWCNPISGHNTLYWYLQNLGQGPELLIRYENEEAVDDSQLPKDRFSAERLKGVDSTLKIQPAELGDSAVYLCASRRGFFDEQYFGPGTRLTVT.

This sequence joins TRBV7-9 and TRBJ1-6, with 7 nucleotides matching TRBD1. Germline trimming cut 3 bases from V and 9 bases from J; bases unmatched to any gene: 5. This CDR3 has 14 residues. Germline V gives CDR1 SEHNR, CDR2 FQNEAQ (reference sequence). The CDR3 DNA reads TGTGCCAGCAGCTTCAGTCAGGGGGGTTCACCCCTCCACTTT. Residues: CASSFSQGGSPLHF.

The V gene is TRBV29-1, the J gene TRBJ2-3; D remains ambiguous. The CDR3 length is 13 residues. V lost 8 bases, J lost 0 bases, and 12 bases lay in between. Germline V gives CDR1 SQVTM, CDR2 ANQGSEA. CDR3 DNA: TGCAGCATGACCGGGCCTAGCACAGATACGCAGTATTTT. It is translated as CSMTGPSTDTQYF.

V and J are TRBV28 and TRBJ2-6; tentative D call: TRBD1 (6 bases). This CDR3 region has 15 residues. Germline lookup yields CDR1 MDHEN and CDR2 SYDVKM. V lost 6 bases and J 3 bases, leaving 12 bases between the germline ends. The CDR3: CASRDSRVGANVLTF. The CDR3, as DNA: TGTGCCAGCAGGGACAGTCGTGTTGGGGCCAACGTCCTGACTTTC.

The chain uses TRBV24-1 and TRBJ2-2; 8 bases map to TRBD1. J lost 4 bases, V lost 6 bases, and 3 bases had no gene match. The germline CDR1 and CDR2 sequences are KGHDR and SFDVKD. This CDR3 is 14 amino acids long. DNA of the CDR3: TGTGCCACCAGTTCAGGGGGCATCACCGGGGAGCTGTTTTTT. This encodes CATSSGGITGELFF.

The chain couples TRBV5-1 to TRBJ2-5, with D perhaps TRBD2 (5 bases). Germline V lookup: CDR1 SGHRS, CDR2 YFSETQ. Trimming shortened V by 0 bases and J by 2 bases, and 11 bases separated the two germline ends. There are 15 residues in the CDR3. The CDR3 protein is CASSLALANQETQYF. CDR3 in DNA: TGCGCCAGCAGCTTGGCCTTAGCGAATCAAGAGACCCAGTACTTC.

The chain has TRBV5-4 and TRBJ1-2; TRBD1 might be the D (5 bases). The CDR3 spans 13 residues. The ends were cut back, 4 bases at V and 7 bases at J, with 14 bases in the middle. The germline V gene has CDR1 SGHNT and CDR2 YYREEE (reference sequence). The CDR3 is CASSPSGGGGYTF. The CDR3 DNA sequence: TGTGCCAGCAGCCCCAGCGGGGGGGGTGGCTACACCTTC. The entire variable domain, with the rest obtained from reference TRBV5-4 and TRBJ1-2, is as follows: ETGVTQSPTHLIKTRGQQVTLRCSSQSGHNTVSWYQQALGQGPQFIFQYYREEENGRGNFPPRFSGLQFPNYSSELNVNALELDDSALYLCASSPSGGGGYTFGSGTRLTVV.

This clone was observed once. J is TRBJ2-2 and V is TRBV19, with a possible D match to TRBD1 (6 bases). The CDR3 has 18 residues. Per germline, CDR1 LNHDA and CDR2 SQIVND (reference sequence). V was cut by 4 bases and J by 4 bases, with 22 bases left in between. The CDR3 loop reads CASSKYSPSGGSTGELFF. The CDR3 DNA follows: TGTGCCAGTAGTAAATACTCCCCTAGTGGGGGCAGCACCGGGGAGCTGTTTTTT. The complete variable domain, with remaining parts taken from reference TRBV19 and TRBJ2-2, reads DGGITQSPKYLFRKEGQNVTLSCEQNLNHDAMYWYRQDPGQGLRLIYYSQIVNDFQKGDIAEGYSVSREKKESFPLTVTSAQKNPTAFYLCASSKYSPSGGSTGELFFGEGSRLTVL.

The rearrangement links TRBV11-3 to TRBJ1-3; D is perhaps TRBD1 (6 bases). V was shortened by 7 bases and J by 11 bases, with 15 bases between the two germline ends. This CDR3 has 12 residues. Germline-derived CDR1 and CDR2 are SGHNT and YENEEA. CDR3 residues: CASTLTAGAIYF. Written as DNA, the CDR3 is TGTGCCAGCACCCTTACTGCAGGGGCCATATATTTT.